This TCR beta chain was identified in a study of beta chain features in type 1 diabetes. Study as a whole: Across all samples, over 85 million sorted cells were examined.

Expressed TCRB transcripts were sequenced, since all the RNA that had been isolated was reverse transcribed. The table came from immunoSEQ multiplex PCR; TCRdb's copy has only in-frame clones and leaves some out. The sample holds 450,000 or so clones, more than 9.5% seen once. This clone was picked up a small number of times. At one end the junction does not follow the germline gene, possibly because of a read error. CDR1 is SEHNR, CDR2 FQNEAQ, per germline (reference sequence). CDR3 size: 15 residues. This sequence was found in a woman in her late teens or twenties in good health. Sequencing used naive CD4+ T cells from blood. This sequence joins TRBV7-9 and TRBJ2-2; a weak D match, TRBD2 (6 bases). CDR3 in amino acids: CASSPTPGRTGGLFF. CDR3 DNA sequence: TGTGCCAGCAGCCCAACCCCGGGACGTACCGGGGGGCTGTTTTTT.